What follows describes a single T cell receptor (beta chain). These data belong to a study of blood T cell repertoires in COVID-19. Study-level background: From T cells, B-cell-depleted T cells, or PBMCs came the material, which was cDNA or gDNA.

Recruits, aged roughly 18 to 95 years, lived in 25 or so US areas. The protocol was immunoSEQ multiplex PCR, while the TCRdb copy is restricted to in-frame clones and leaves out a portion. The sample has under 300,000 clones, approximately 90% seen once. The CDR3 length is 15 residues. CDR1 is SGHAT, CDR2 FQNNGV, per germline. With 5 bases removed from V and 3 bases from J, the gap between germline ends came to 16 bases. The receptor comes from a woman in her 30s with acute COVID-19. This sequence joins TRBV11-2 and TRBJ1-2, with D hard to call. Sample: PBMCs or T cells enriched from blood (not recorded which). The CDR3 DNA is TGTGCCAGCAGCGTAGGCACCGGGATGGACTATGGCTACACCTTC. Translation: CASSVGTGMDYGYTF. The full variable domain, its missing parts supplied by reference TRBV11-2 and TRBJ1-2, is EAGVAQSPRYKIIEKRQSVAFWCNPISGHATLYWYQQILGQGPKLLIQFQNNGVVDDSQLPKDRFSAERLKGVDSTLKIQPAKLEDSAVYLCASSVGTGMDYGYTFGSGTRLTVV.